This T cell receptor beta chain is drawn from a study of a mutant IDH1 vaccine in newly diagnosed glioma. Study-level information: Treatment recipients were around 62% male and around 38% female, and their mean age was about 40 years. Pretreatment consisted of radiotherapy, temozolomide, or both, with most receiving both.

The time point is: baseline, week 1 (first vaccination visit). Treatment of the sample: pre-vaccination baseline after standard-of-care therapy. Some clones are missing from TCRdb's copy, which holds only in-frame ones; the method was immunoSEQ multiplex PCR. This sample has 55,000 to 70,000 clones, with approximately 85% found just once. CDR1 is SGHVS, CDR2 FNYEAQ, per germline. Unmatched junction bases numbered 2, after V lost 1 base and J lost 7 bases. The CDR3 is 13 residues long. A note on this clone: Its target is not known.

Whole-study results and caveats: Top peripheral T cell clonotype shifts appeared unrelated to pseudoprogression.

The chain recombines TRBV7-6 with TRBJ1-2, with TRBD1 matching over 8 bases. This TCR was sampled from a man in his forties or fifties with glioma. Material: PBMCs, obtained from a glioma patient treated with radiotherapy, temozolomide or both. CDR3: CASSLGQGSGYTF. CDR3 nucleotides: TGTGCCAGCAGCTTAGGACAGGGGTCTGGCTACACCTTC.